The rows below give T cell receptor beta chains drawn from one sample of a study of OX40 agonist ivuxolimab in advanced cancers. Repertoires were generated with immunoSEQ multiplex PCR, while TCRdb's copy carries only in-frame clones and drops some. The table includes tens of thousands of clones, less than 85% detected once. The sample here was CD4+ or CD8+ T cells sorted from blood, taken in a trial of the OX40 agonist ivuxolimab. The receptors were gathered from an adult with an advanced solid tumor such as melanoma, head and neck, liver or kidney cancer. Both conserved end residues are part of each CDR3. D genes are given only for firm matches. Some rows mark clone size as missing; the rest say once, few, many or name a class of expanded clone.

d_call	v_call	j_call	clone_size	cdr3_aa	cdr3_nt
NA	TRBV5-1	TRBJ2-7	NA	CASSLGLVGEQYF	TGCGCCAGCAGCTTGGGACTAGTCGGCGAGCAGTACTTC
NA	TRBV5-5	TRBJ2-7	NA	CASSSAPDSYEQYF	TGTGCCAGCAGCTCGGCCCCGGATTCCTACGAGCAGTACTTC
NA	TRBV10-3	TRBJ1-2	NA	CAISESAAGYYGYTF	TGTGCCATCAGTGAGTCAGCAGCAGGATACTATGGCTACACCTTC
TRBD1	TRBV11-1	TRBJ1-1	NA	CASSPDRGGGYTEAFF	TGTGCCAGCAGCCCCGACAGGGGTGGGGGATACACTGAAGCTTTCTTT
NA	TRBV11-1	TRBJ1-1	NA	CASSPREGERYTEAFF	TGTGCCAGCAGCCCCAGAGAGGGGGAGAGATACACTGAAGCTTTCTTT
NA	TRBV6-5	TRBJ1-1	NA	CAGGNTEAFF	TGTGCCGGAGGGAACACTGAAGCTTTCTTT
NA	TRBV10-3	TRBJ1-1	NA	CAIRDLNTEAFF	TGTGCCATCAGGGATTTGAACACTGAAGCTTTCTTT
TRBD1	TRBV5-1	TRBJ2-2	NA	CASSWTGAGNTGELFF	TGCGCCAGCAGCTGGACAGGGGCGGGGAACACCGGGGAGCTGTTTTTT
NA	TRBV11-2	TRBJ2-7	NA	CASSLSRGRAYEQYF	TGTGCCAGCAGCTTATCCAGGGGCAGGGCCTACGAGCAGTACTTC
NA	TRBV5-4	TRBJ2-6	NA	CASRNPQGSGANVLTF	TGTGCCAGCCGCAACCCACAGGGTTCTGGGGCCAACGTCCTGACTTTC
NA	TRBV5-1	TRBJ2-1	NA	CASSQIRGQVEQFF	TGCGCCAGCAGCCAGATCCGGGGCCAGGTAGAGCAGTTCTTC
TRBD1	TRBV15	TRBJ2-7	NA	CATSGVLQGAGYEQYF	TGTGCCACCAGCGGCGTACTACAGGGGGCGGGATACGAGCAGTACTTC
NA	TRBV18	TRBJ2-3	NA	CASSLPRENPSTDTQYF	TGTGCCAGCTCCCTTCCTCGGGAGAATCCTAGCACAGATACGCAGTATTTT
TRBD2	TRBV7-7	TRBJ2-3	NA	CASSPHMVAGGPTDTQYF	TGTGCCAGCAGCCCCCATATGGTAGCGGGGGGGCCCACAGATACGCAGTATTTT
TRBD1	TRBV5-6	TRBJ2-1	NA	CASSLVGQAGEQFF	TGTGCCAGCAGCTTGGTTGGACAGGCCGGCGAGCAGTTCTTC
TRBD2	TRBV5-6	TRBJ2-1	NA	CASSSSSGGVDEQFF	TGTGCCAGCAGCTCATCTAGCGGGGGGGTCGATGAGCAGTTCTTC
NA	TRBV19	TRBJ2-7	large	CASSTSGVGSYEQYF	TGTGCCAGTAGTACTTCAGGCGTTGGCTCCTACGAGCAGTACTTC
NA	TRBV9	TRBJ2-1	NA	CASSADDYREQFF	TGTGCCAGCAGCGCTGACGACTACCGCGAGCAGTTCTTC
NA	TRBV4-1	TRBJ2-2	NA	CASSQGRVTGELFF	TGCGCCAGCAGCCAGGGACGAGTCACCGGGGAGCTGTTTTTT
NA	TRBV27	TRBJ2-1	NA	CASSLGLYNEQFF	TGTGCCAGCAGTTTAGGACTATACAATGAGCAGTTCTTC
NA	TRBV9	TRBJ2-3	NA	CASSLEMTADTQYF	TGTGCCAGCAGCCTCGAGATGACCGCAGATACGCAGTATTTT
TRBD1	TRBV6-1	TRBJ1-6	NA	CATTGGSPLHF	TGTGCCACAACAGGGGGATCACCCCTCCACTTT
NA	TRBV6-6	TRBJ2-1	NA	CASSYVTPKSNEQFF	TGTGCCAGCAGTTACGTCACACCCAAGTCCAATGAGCAGTTCTTC
NA	TRBV5-4	TRBJ2-1	NA	CASSLGAEGRIEQFF	TGTGCCAGCAGCTTGGGAGCCGAAGGTCGTATTGAGCAGTTCTTC
TRBD1	TRBV5-1	TRBJ2-7	NA	CASSLDRGDEQYF	TGCGCCAGCAGCTTGGACAGGGGCGACGAGCAGTACTTC
NA	TRBV27	TRBJ1-4	NA	CASSPRDAATNEKLFF	TGTGCCAGCAGTCCGCGGGACGCAGCAACTAATGAAAAACTGTTTTTT